This is a list of T cell receptor beta chains from one sample in a study of shared clonotypes between healthy human individuals. Repertoires were generated with immunoSEQ multiplex PCR, while TCRdb's copy carries only in-frame clones and drops some. The table records about 1.5 million clones, 98% of them present only once. The specimen sequenced was naive CD4+ T cells sorted from blood. All receptors derive from a man aged 25-45 years in good health. The CDR3 runs from the conserved cysteine through the conserved F or W. A D gene is named only where the DNA matches it firmly. Size values are once, few and many counts, or a class for expanded clones, and some rows have none.

CDR3 | DNA | V | D | J | size
CAAEQGPGSGYTF | TGTGCCGCCGAACAGGGGCCGGGGTCAGGCTACACCTTC | TRBV30 | TRBD1 | TRBJ1-2 | .
CAISVSGNTIYF | TGTGCCATCAGTGTTTCCGGGAACACCATATATTTT | TRBV10-3 | . | TRBJ1-3 | .
CASSPGLTYEQYF | TGTGCCAGCAGCCCGGGACTTACCTACGAGCAGTACTTC | TRBV11-3 | . | TRBJ2-7 | .
CATSRVQGIIDEQYF | TGTGCCACCAGCAGAGTACAGGGGATCATTGACGAGCAGTACTTC | TRBV15 | TRBD1 | TRBJ2-7 | .
CAWNRGPPSQYF | TGTGCCTGGAACCGGGGCCCGCCGAGCCAGTATTTT | TRBV30 | . | TRBJ2-3 | .
CASRGTSGMEQYF | TGTGCCAGCAGAGGGACTAGCGGGATGGAGCAGTACTTC | TRBV6-5 | TRBD2 | TRBJ2-7 | .
CATSRPRDRVSDTQYF | TGTGCCACCAGCAGGCCACGGGACAGGGTATCCGATACGCAGTATTTT | TRBV15 | TRBD1 | TRBJ2-3 | once
CASSTVGQGATGELFF | TGTGCCAGCAGTACCGTGGGACAGGGTGCCACCGGGGAGCTGTTTTTT | TRBV2 | TRBD1 | TRBJ2-2 | .
CASSLQDPSYGYTF | TGCGCCAGCAGCTTGCAGGACCCTTCCTATGGCTACACCTTC | TRBV5-1 | . | TRBJ1-2 | once
CASSPASGLQYNEQFF | TGTGCCAGCTCACCAGCCAGCGGGCTACAATACAATGAGCAGTTCTTC | TRBV18 | . | TRBJ2-1 | .
CASKRKLADNVLSYNEQFF | TGCGCCAGCAAGAGAAAACTAGCAGATAATGTTCTCTCCTACAATGAGCAGTTCTTC | TRBV10-1 | . | TRBJ2-1 | .
CASSLRRIFTGELFF | TGTGCCAGCAGTCTAAGGAGAATATTCACCGGGGAGCTGTTTTTT | TRBV28 | . | TRBJ2-2 | .
CASSQSGPGQPQHF | TGTGCCAGCAGCCAGTCCGGACCGGGACAGCCCCAGCATTTT | TRBV28 | . | TRBJ1-5 | .
CASSLTGNTEAFF | TGTGCCAGCAGCCTTACAGGGAACACTGAAGCTTTCTTT | TRBV7-9 | . | TRBJ1-1 | .
CASSPGTGTNTGELFF | TGTGCCAGCAGCCCCGGGACAGGAACAAACACCGGGGAGCTGTTTTTT | TRBV7-9 | TRBD1 | TRBJ2-2 | .
CASSSRDRGSYEQYF | TGTGCCAGCAGCTCGCGGGACAGGGGGTCCTACGAGCAGTACTTC | TRBV11-2 | TRBD1 | TRBJ2-7 | .
CASSGRRNTGELFF | TGTGCCAGCAGCGGAAGGAGAAACACCGGGGAGCTGTTTTTT | TRBV9 | . | TRBJ2-2 | .
CASSLAPRSGANKNIQYF | TGTGCCAGCAGCCTAGCTCCGAGGAGCGGCGCTAACAAAAACATTCAGTACTTC | TRBV11-2 | . | TRBJ2-4 | once
CASSQIAHEQYF | TGTGCCAGCAGCCAAATTGCCCACGAGCAGTACTTC | TRBV14 | . | TRBJ2-7 | .
CATSRPPDPPQRSTNEKLFF | TGTGCCACCAGCAGACCTCCTGACCCCCCTCAACGATCAACTAATGAAAAACTGTTTTTT | TRBV15 | . | TRBJ1-4 | .
CANSGVNTGELFF | TGTGCCAACAGCGGGGTGAACACCGGGGAGCTGTTTTTT | TRBV7-8 | TRBD2 | TRBJ2-2 | .
CASRRIDRNGAEAFF | TGTGCCAGCAGACGAATAGACCGGAATGGAGCTGAAGCTTTCTTT | TRBV27 | . | TRBJ1-1 | .
CASRSVRNEQYF | TGTGCCAGTCGCAGTGTGAGGAACGAGCAGTACTTC | TRBV19 | . | TRBJ2-7 | .
CASSLVGPGGEQFF | TGCGCCAGCAGCTTGGTAGGCCCTGGGGGGGAGCAGTTCTTC | TRBV5-1 | . | TRBJ2-1 | .
CASSGDTTEAFF | TGTGCCAGCTCAGGGGATACCACTGAAGCTTTCTTT | TRBV19 | . | TRBJ1-1 | .
CASSTGLAGSPTDTQYF | TGTGCCAGCAGTACGGGACTAGCGGGATCACCCACAGATACGCAGTATTTT | TRBV27 | TRBD2 | TRBJ2-3 | .
CASRQTGENIQYF | TGTGCCAGCAGGCAGACAGGTGAAAACATTCAGTACTTC | TRBV5-8 | . | TRBJ2-4 | .
CASSSPHQSGNTEAFF | TGTGCCAGCAGTTCTCCCCACCAAAGCGGGAACACTGAAGCTTTCTTT | TRBV27 | . | TRBJ1-1 | .
CASSLDSSYNEQFF | TGTGCCAGCAGCCTTGATAGCTCCTACAATGAGCAGTTCTTC | TRBV14 | . | TRBJ2-1 | .
CASSPLTGELFF | TGTGCCAGCAGCCCACTTACCGGGGAGCTGTTTTTT | TRBV7-6 | . | TRBJ2-2 | .
CASSEDPGGHNEQFF | TGCGCCAGCAGTGAGGACCCGGGGGGTCACAATGAGCAGTTCTTC | TRBV10-1 | TRBD2 | TRBJ2-1 | .
CAWSVSRVGEQFF | TGTGCCTGGAGTGTAAGCAGGGTGGGCGAGCAGTTCTTC | TRBV30 | . | TRBJ2-1 | .
CASRIAGAADTQYF | TGTGCCAGCAGGATAGCGGGAGCGGCAGATACGCAGTATTTT | TRBV6-5 | TRBD2 | TRBJ2-3 | .
CASRPQGSFADTQYF | TGTGCCAGCAGGCCACAGGGATCTTTTGCAGATACGCAGTATTTT | TRBV2 | . | TRBJ2-3 | .
CASSLEAGLAILDTQYF | TGTGCCAGCAGCTTGGAGGCGGGACTAGCGATTTTGGATACGCAGTATTTT | TRBV5-4 | TRBD2 | TRBJ2-3 | .
CASSLDTLRQNTEAFF | TGTGCCAGCAGCTTGGACACTCTCCGACAGAACACTGAAGCTTTCTTT | TRBV5-4 | . | TRBJ1-1 | .
CATSRGVSGTTDTQYF | TGTGCCACCAGCAGAGGAGTTAGCGGGACCACAGATACGCAGTATTTT | TRBV15 | TRBD2 | TRBJ2-3 | .
CASSRGAANDYEQYF | TGTGCCAGCAGCCGCGGGGCAGCCAATGACTACGAGCAGTACTTC | TRBV5-5 | . | TRBJ2-7 | .
CASSESNPGELAKNIQYF | TGCGCCAGCAGTGAGTCGAATCCGGGGGAATTAGCCAAAAACATTCAGTACTTC | TRBV10-2 | . | TRBJ2-4 | .
CASSSSAGLARYYEQYF | TGTGCCAGCAGCTCGTCCGCCGGACTAGCCCGATATTACGAGCAGTACTTC | TRBV7-2 | TRBD2 | TRBJ2-7 | .
CASSHQNTEAFF | TGTGCCAGCAGCCACCAGAACACTGAAGCTTTCTTT | TRBV7-9 | . | TRBJ1-1 | once
CASSVAPGRQETQYF | TGTGCCAGCAGCGTTGCTCCCGGGAGGCAAGAGACCCAGTACTTC | TRBV9 | TRBD2 | TRBJ2-5 | .
CASSWTGTDTQYF | TGTGCCAGTAGTTGGACAGGGACAGATACGCAGTATTTT | TRBV19 | TRBD1 | TRBJ2-3 | .
CASARDTDGYTF | TGTGCCAGCGCCCGGGACACGGATGGCTACACCTTC | TRBV2 | . | TRBJ1-2 | .
CASGLGLASLNNEQFF | TGTGCTAGTGGTTTAGGATTAGCATCCTTGAACAATGAGCAGTTCTTC | TRBV12-5 | . | TRBJ2-1 | .
CASSYQNRVDEPQHF | TGTGCCAGCAGTTACCAAAACAGGGTGGATGAGCCCCAGCATTTT | TRBV6-6 | . | TRBJ1-5 | .
CSARDIVAAFF | TGCAGTGCTAGGGACATCGTTGCAGCTTTCTTT | TRBV20-1 | . | TRBJ1-1 | .
CASSHPLRADREEKLFF | TGTGCCAGCAGTCATCCACTTCGGGCCGACCGTGAGGAAAAACTGTTTTTT | TRBV16 | . | TRBJ1-4 | .
CASSEALPGSEAFF | TGTGCCAGCAGTGAAGCGCTTCCAGGGTCTGAAGCTTTCTTT | TRBV2 | . | TRBJ1-1 | once
CAIQGTPDSGANVLTF | TGTGCCATACAGGGGACCCCCGACTCTGGGGCCAACGTCCTGACTTTC | TRBV10-3 | TRBD1 | TRBJ2-6 | .
CASSPGISGNTIYF | TGCGCCAGCAGCCCCGGAATCTCTGGAAACACCATATATTTT | TRBV5-1 | . | TRBJ1-3 | .
CASSQGQSGAGYTF | TGCGCCAGCAGCCAGGGACAGTCTGGAGCCGGCTACACCTTC | TRBV5-1 | TRBD1 | TRBJ1-2 | .
CASSDRLAGGYEQFF | TGTGCCAGCAGTGATAGGCTAGCGGGAGGCTATGAGCAGTTCTTC | TRBV6-1 | TRBD2 | TRBJ2-1 | .
CASSREVVNTGELFF | TGTGCCAGCTCAAGAGAGGTAGTTAACACCGGGGAGCTGTTTTTT | TRBV18 | . | TRBJ2-2 | .
CASSSDGDSGYGYTF | TGTGCCAGCAGCTCGGACGGGGATTCCGGCTATGGCTACACCTTC | TRBV5-4 | . | TRBJ1-2 | .
CASSFGGVTEAFF | TGTGCCAGCAGCTTTGGTGGCGTAACTGAAGCTTTCTTT | TRBV7-9 | . | TRBJ1-1 | .
CAISAGSSYNEQFF | TGTGCCATCAGTGCAGGGTCCTCCTACAATGAGCAGTTCTTC | TRBV10-3 | . | TRBJ2-1 | .